The 21 T cell receptor beta chains presented below share a single source sample, sequenced in a study of Ad26.COV2.S vaccination and SARS-CoV-2 variants. Here immunoSEQ multiplex PCR was the method, and the copy in TCRdb shows in-frame clones only, minus some. The sample contains 440,000 or so clones, approximately 92% of which appear only once. Sample treatment: roughly 19 received Ad26.COV2.S at low or high dose, single or two shots; five or six received placebo; per-sample allocation not given. At day 63 after the first vaccine or placebo injection, samples were drawn. Specimen: peripheral blood, collected in a trial of Ad26.COV2.S vaccine versus placebo. The receptors were gathered from a person aged 18 to 59 who received the Ad26.COV2.S COVID-19 vaccine or a placebo.

The chain joins TRBV6-2 or TRBV6-3 to TRBJ2-4; TRBD1 aligns across 9 bases. The CDR3 consists of 16 residues. Trimming at V came to 1 base and at J to 6 bases, leaving 7 bases not matched to a gene. Germline-derived CDR1 and CDR2 are MNHEY and SVGEGT. The DNA of the CDR3 is TGTGCCAGCAGTTACTTCGGGACAGGGAGCGGAAACATTCAGTACTTC. This translates into CASSYFGTGSGNIQYF.

J is TRBJ1-2 and V is TRBV5-1; possibly TRBD1 for D (5 bases). Germline V gives CDR1 SGHRS, CDR2 YFSETQ. The CDR3 is 16 residues long. V lost 4 bases and J lost 2, with 18 bases in between. This chain's CDR3 is CASSPAWGGLNYGYTF. The DNA for the CDR3 is TGCGCCAGCAGCCCCGCTTGGGGGGGACTAAACTATGGCTACACCTTC. Filled out from reference TRBV5-1 and TRBJ1-2, the complete variable domain reads KAGVTQTPRYLIKTRGQQVTLSCSPISGHRSVSWYQQTPGQGLQFLFEYFSETQRNKGNFPGRFSGRQFSNSRSEMNVSTLELGDSALYLCASSPAWGGLNYGYTFGSGTRLTVV.

J is TRBJ1-4 and V is TRBV7-9; D ambiguous. CDR1 SEHNR and CDR2 FQNEAQ come from the germline V gene (reference sequence). The V end lost 2 bases, the J end lost 0 bases, and 10 bases lay between the germline ends. The CDR3 is 16 amino acids. The CDR3 protein is CASSLTQSATNEKLFF. CDR3 nucleotide sequence: TGTGCCAGCAGCTTAACGCAGTCTGCAACTAATGAAAAACTGTTTTTT.

This sequence joins TRBV18 and TRBJ2-2; D not resolved. The CDR3 is made up of 13 amino acids. Between the trimmed V and J ends, which lost 3 bases and 4 bases, there was a span of 6 bases. Germline CDR1 and CDR2: KGHSH and LQKENI. CDR3 in amino acids: CASSPGVTGELFF. CDR3 nucleotides: TGTGCCAGCTCACCCGGAGTCACCGGGGAGCTGTTTTTT.

This clone was detected once. This chain links TRBV18 with TRBJ1-5; a possible D gene is TRBD1 (5 bases). V dropped 3 bases and J dropped 5 bases, with 17 bases sitting between them. CDR1 and CDR2 from the germline V gene are KGHSH and LQKENI. There are 16 residues in the CDR3. The CDR3 DNA reads as TGTGCCAGCTCACCCGGTGGGGCCGTGGGAGATCAGCCCCAGCATTTT. This gives the protein CASSPGGAVGDQPQHF. The full variable domain, with the rest looked up from reference TRBV18 and TRBJ1-5, is NAGVMQNPRHLVRRRGQEARLRCSPMKGHSHVYWYRQLPEEGLKFMVYLQKENIIDESGMPKERFSAEFPKEGPSILRIQQVVRGDSAAYFCASSPGGAVGDQPQHFGDGTRLSIL.

The chain combines TRBV7-9 with TRBJ2-3, with D tentatively TRBD1 (6 bases). The CDR3 has 14 amino acids. Germline-derived CDR1 and CDR2 are SEHNR and FQNEAQ (reference sequence). Trimming took off 5 bases at V and 6 bases at J, with 15 bases between the two ends. CDR3 nucleotide sequence: TGTGCCAGCAGCCAGGACCCTACAGGGGATACGCAGTATTTT. Translation: CASSQDPTGDTQYF.

This clone was seen a single time. The V gene is TRBV19, the J gene TRBJ2-3; possible D gene TRBD2, 6 bases. The CDR3 is made up of 14 amino acids. Germline CDR1 and CDR2: LNHDA and SQIVND (reference sequence). V was shortened by 1 base and J by 3 bases, with 8 bases between the two germline ends. As DNA, the CDR3 is TGTGCCAGTAGTATAGCCGGGGGTACAGATACGCAGTATTTT. Its protein product is CASSIAGGTDTQYF.

This chain connects TRBV7-2 to TRBJ2-7, with TRBD1 matching over 10 bases. The CDR3 is 15 residues long. From germline, CDR1 is SGHTA and CDR2 FQGNSA. V lost 5 bases and J lost 7; bases outside the gene matches: 11. The CDR3 DNA is TGTGCCAGCAGCCCAACGGGACAGGGGAGGTGGGAGCAGTACTTC. It specifies CASSPTGQGRWEQYF.

The chain combines TRBV7-2 with TRBJ1-2; D gene uncertain. Trimming stripped 3 bases from V and 8 bases from J, with 13 bases between. The CDR3 has 13 amino acids. Germline CDR1 reads SGHTA; CDR2 reads FQGNSA. The CDR3 DNA reads TGTGCCAGCAGCTTTTTGTCGGGATTGGGCTACACCTTC. This codes for CASSFLSGLGYTF. The complete variable domain, with remaining parts taken from reference TRBV7-2 and TRBJ1-2, reads GAGVSQSPSNKVTEKGKDVELRCDPISGHTALYWYRQSLGQGLEFLIYFQGNSAPDKSGLPSDRFSAERTGGSVSTLTIQRTQQEDSAVYLCASSFLSGLGYTFGSGTRLTVV.

This chain connects TRBV20-1 to TRBJ2-7; a weak D match, TRBD1 (5 bases). The CDR3 spans 11 residues. V was cut by 6 bases and J by 9 bases, with 15 bases left in between. CDR1 and CDR2 (germline): DFQATT, SNEGSKA (reference sequence). The CDR3 DNA sequence: TGCAGTGCCCCTATGACAGCGACGCAGTACTTC. It translates to CSAPMTATQYF.

V is TRBV6-6 and J is TRBJ1-6; D is unresolved. This CDR3 contains 11 residues. V was trimmed by 8 bases and J by 10 bases, leaving 9 bases between them. The germline gives CDR1 MNHNY, CDR2 SVGAGI (reference sequence). The CDR3 DNA follows: TGTGCCAGCTCACTTGACTCACCCCTCCACTTT. This translates into CASSLDSPLHF.

This rearrangement joins TRBV18 to TRBJ2-3; D perhaps matches TRBD2 (7 bases). The V end was cut by 5 bases, the J end by 1 base, with 16 bases between. Germline loops: CDR1 KGHSH, CDR2 LQKENI. The CDR3 covers 16 residues. The CDR3 DNA reads TGTGCCAGCTCAACCTTAGGGGGGGCCGGCACAGATACGCAGTATTTT. It encodes CASSTLGGAGTDTQYF.

The chain joins TRBV28 to TRBJ2-7; 11 nucleotides line up with TRBD2. The V gene's germline CDR1 is MDHEN and CDR2 SYDVKM. The CDR3 loop spans 16 amino acids. The V segment lost 6 bases and the J segment 0 bases; nucleotides outside the gene matches: 7. CDR3 DNA sequence: TGTGCCAGCAGGTGGACCGGGACTAGCGGCTCCTACGAGCAGTACTTC. Its translation is CASRWTGTSGSYEQYF.

The chain carries TRBV13 and TRBJ1-4; TRBD1 might be the D (5 bases). This CDR3 contains 15 residues. Per germline, CDR1 PRHDT and CDR2 FYEKMQ (reference sequence). With 1 base removed from V and 7 bases from J, the gap between germline ends came to 13 bases. The CDR3 reads CASSLAGRGGEKLFF. The CDR3 DNA is TGTGCCAGCAGCTTAGCGGGGCGTGGAGGTGAAAAACTGTTTTTT.

Concerning this clone: Other DNA sequences in this sample translate to the same CDR3. This sequence joins TRBV9 and TRBJ2-7; 9 bases fit TRBD1. There are 14 residues in the CDR3. The germline V gene encodes CDR1 SGDLS and CDR2 YYNGEE. J gave up 2 bases and V 0 bases, and 0 bases lay outside the gene matches. This chain's CDR3 is CASSVGQGAYEQYF. The CDR3 DNA reads as TGTGCCAGCAGCGTAGGACAGGGGGCCTACGAGCAGTACTTC.

This clone was recorded only once. This chain joins TRBV20-1 and TRBJ1-1; D gene uncertain. CDR1 and CDR2 from the germline V gene are DFQATT and SNEGSKA (reference sequence). Trimming shortened V by 3 bases and J by 3 bases, and 8 bases separated the two germline ends. CDR3 length: 12 amino acids. The CDR3 nucleotides read TGCAGTGCTAGTGAAGGCTACACTGAAGCTTTCTTT. It specifies CSASEGYTEAFF.

The chain combines TRBV6-5 with TRBJ1-1; 8 bases fit TRBD1. CDR3 length: 15 residues. With V trimmed by 2 bases and J by 5 bases, 7 bases remained unmatched. CDR1 and CDR2 (germline): MNHEY, SVGAGI. CDR3 nucleotide sequence: TGTGCCAGCAGTTACGGTCAGGGGGCGAGAACTGAAGCTTTCTTT. Translating it yields CASSYGQGARTEAFF.

The chain combines TRBV5-6 with TRBJ1-3; D is perhaps TRBD1 (5 bases). The length of the CDR3 is 16 residues. V gave up 4 bases and J gave up 3 bases, with 17 bases separating them. Germline-derived CDR1 and CDR2 are SGHDT and YYEEEE. CDR3 residues: CASSPYGGAFGNTIYF. In DNA form, the CDR3 reads TGTGCCAGCAGCCCCTACGGTGGGGCTTTTGGAAACACCATATATTTT.

This clone appeared a single time. Written as DNA, the CDR3 is TGTGCCAGCAGTACGGACAGGGGTTATAATTCACCCCTCCACTTT. Encoded protein: CASSTDRGYNSPLHF. The rearrangement links TRBV6-5 to TRBJ1-6, with 9 bases lining up with TRBD1. The CDR3 extends over 15 amino acids. CDR1 and CDR2 from the germline V gene are MNHEY and SVGAGI. With V trimmed by 5 bases and J by 4 bases, 3 bases remained unmatched.

The J gene is TRBJ1-2, the V gene TRBV7-9; D unresolved. The CDR3 is 14 residues long. Trimming took 2 bases from V and 3 from J, leaving 10 bases between them. Germline V CDR1 and CDR2: SEHNR, FQNEAQ (reference sequence). The DNA for the CDR3 is TGTGCCAGCAGCTTAATCCCAGACTACTATGGCTACACCTTC. This codes for CASSLIPDYYGYTF. The entire variable domain, with the rest obtained from reference TRBV7-9 and TRBJ1-2, is as follows: DTGVSQNPRHKITKRGQNVTFRCDPISEHNRLYWYRQTLGQGPEFLTYFQNEAQLEKSRLLSDRFSAERPKGSFSTLEIQRTEQGDSAMYLCASSLIPDYYGYTFGSGTRLTVV.

The gene calls are TRBV5-5 and TRBJ1-6; D remains unclear. CDR3 length: 16 residues. Germline CDR1 reads SGHKS; CDR2 reads YYEKEE (reference sequence). V was clipped by 0 bases and J by 2 bases, with 9 bases between them. The CDR3 coding sequence is TGTGCCAGCAGCTTGGACAGTCGGGCCTATAATTCACCCCTCCACTTT. It translates to CASSLDSRAYNSPLHF.